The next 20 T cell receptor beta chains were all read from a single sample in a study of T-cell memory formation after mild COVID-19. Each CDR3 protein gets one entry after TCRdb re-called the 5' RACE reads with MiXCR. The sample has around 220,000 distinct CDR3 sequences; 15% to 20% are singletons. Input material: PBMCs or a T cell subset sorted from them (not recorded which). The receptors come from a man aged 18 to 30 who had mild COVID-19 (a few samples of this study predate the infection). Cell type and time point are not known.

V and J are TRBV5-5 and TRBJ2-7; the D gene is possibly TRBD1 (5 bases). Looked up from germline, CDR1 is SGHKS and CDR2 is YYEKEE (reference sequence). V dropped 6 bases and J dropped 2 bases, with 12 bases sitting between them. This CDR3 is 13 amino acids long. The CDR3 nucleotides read TGTGCCAGCACCCCCAGGGTTCCCTACGAGCAGTACGTC. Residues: CASTPRVPYEQYV.

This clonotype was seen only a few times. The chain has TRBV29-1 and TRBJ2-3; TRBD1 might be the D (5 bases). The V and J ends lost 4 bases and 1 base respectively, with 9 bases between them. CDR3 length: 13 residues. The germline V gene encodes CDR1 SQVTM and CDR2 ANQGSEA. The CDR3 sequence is CSVGQGGTDTQYF. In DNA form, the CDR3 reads TGCAGCGTTGGGCAGGGCGGCACAGATACGCAGTATTTT.

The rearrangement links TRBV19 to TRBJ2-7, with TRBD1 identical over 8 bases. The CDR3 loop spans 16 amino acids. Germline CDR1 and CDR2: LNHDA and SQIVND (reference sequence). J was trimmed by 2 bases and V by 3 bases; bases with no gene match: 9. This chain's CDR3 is CASSIYGADRAYEQYV. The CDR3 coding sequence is TGTGCCAGTAGTATTTATGGCGCGGACAGGGCCTACGAGCAGTACGTC.

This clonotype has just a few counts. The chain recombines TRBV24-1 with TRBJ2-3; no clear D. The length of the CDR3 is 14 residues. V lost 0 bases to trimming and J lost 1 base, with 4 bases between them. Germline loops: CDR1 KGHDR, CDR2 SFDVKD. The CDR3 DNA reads TGTGCCACCAGTGATTTGAGGGGCACAGATACGCAGTATTTT. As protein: CATSDLRGTDTQYF.

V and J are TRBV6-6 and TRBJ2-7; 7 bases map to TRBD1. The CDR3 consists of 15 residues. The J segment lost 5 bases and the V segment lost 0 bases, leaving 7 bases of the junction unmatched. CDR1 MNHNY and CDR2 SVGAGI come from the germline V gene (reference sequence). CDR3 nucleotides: TGTGCCAGCAGTTACTCGGCAGGGGGATGGCACGAGCAGTACGTC. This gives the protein CASSYSAGGWHEQYV.

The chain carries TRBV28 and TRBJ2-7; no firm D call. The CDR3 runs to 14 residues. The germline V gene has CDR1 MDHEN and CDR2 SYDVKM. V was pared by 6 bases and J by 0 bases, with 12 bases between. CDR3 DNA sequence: TGTGCCAGCAGCCCGGAATCCTCCTCCTACGAGCAGTACGTC. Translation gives CASSPESSSYEQYV.

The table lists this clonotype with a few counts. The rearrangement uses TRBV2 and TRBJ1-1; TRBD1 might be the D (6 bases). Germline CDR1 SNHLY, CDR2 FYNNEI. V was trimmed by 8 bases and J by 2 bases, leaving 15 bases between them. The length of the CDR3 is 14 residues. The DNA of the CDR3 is TGTGCCAGCGAACGAACAGGGCGTAACACTGAAGCTTTCTTT. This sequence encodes CASERTGRNTEAFF. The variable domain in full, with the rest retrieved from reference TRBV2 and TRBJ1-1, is EPEVTQTPSHQVTQMGQEVILRCVPISNHLYFYWYRQILGQKVEFLVSFYNNEISEKSEIFDDQFSVERPDGSNFTLKIRSTKLEDSAMYFCASERTGRNTEAFFGQGTRLTVV.

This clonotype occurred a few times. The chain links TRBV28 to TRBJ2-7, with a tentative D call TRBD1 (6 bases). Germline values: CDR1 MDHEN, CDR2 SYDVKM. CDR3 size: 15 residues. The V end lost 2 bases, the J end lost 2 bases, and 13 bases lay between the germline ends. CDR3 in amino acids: CASSLGGNRPYEQYV. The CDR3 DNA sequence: TGTGCCAGCAGTTTAGGGGGCAATCGGCCCTACGAGCAGTACGTC.

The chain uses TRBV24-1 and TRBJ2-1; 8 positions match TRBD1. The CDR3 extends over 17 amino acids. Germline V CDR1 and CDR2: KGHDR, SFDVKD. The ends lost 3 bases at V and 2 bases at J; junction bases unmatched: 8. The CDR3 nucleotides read TGTGCCACCAGTGATCCCCTCGACAGGGGAACCTACAATGAGCAGTTCTTC. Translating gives CATSDPLDRGTYNEQFF.

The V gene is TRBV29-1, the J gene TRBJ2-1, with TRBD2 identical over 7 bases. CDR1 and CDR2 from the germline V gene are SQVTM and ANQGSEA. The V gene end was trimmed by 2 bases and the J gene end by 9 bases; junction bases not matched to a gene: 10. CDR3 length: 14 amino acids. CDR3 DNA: TGCAGCGTTGAACGGAACGGGAGGAGGTTTGAGCAGTTCTTC. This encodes CSVERNGRRFEQFF.

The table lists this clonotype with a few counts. The CDR3 DNA is TGCGCCAGCAGCCCATTCGGGAGGGGACCAGAGACCCAGTACTTC. This translates into CASSPFGRGPETQYF. The rearrangement joins TRBV4-3 to TRBJ2-5; TRBD2 matches 8 bases. CDR1 and CDR2 from the germline V gene are LGHNA and YSLEER. Losses at the gene ends were 4 bases for V and 4 bases for J; bases not matched to a gene: 8. This CDR3 has 15 amino acids.

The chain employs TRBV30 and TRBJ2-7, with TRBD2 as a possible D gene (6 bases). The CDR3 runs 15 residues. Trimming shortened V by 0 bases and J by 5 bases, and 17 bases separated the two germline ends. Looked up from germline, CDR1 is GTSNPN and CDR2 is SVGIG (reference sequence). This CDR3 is CAWSVWRGRGHEQYF. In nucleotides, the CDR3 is TGTGCCTGGAGTGTATGGCGGGGTAGGGGCCACGAGCAGTACTTC.

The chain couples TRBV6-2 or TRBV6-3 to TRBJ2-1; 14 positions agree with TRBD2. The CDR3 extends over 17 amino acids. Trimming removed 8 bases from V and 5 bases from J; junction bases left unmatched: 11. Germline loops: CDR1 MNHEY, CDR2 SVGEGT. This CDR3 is CASSRPGLAGVDNEQFF. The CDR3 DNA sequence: TGTGCCAGCTCCCGCCCGGGACTAGCGGGGGTTGACAATGAGCAGTTCTTC.

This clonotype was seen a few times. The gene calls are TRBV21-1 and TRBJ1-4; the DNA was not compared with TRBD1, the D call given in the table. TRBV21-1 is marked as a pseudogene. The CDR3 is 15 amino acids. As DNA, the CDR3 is TGTGCCAGCAGCAAAGCTGACAGCCGTACTGAAAAACTGTTTTTT. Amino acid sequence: CASSKADSRTEKLFF.

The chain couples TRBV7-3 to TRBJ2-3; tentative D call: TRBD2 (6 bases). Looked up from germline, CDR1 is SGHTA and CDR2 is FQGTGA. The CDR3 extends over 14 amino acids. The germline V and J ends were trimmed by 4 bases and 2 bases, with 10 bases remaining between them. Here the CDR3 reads CASSSGLSTDTQYF. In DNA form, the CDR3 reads TGTGCCAGCAGCTCGGGACTTTCCACAGATACGCAGTATTTT. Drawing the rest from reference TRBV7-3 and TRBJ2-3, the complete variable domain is GAGVSQTPSNKVTEKGKYVELRCDPISGHTALYWYRQSLGQGPEFLIYFQGTGAADDSGLPNDRFFAVRPEGSVSTLKIQRTERGDSAVYLCASSSGLSTDTQYFGPGTRLTVL.

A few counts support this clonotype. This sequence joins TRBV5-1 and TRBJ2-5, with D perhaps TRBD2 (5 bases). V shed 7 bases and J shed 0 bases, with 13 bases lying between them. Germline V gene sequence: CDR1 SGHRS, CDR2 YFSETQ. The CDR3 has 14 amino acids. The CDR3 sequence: CASEGYPYQETQYF. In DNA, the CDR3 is TGCGCCAGCGAGGGCTACCCGTACCAAGAGACCCAGTACTTC. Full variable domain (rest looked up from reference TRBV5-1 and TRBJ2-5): KAGVTQTPRYLIKTRGQQVTLSCSPISGHRSVSWYQQTPGQGLQFLFEYFSETQRNKGNFPGRFSGRQFSNSRSEMNVSTLELGDSALYLCASEGYPYQETQYFGPGTRLLVL.

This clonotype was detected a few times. The CDR3 sequence is CASTEGGSYNSPLHF. In DNA, the CDR3 is TGTGCCAGCACCGAGGGGGGCTCCTATAATTCACCCCTCCACTTT. The rearrangement joins TRBV7-2 to TRBJ1-6; D is perhaps TRBD1 (6 bases). The CDR3 sequence is 15 residues long. Trimming took off 7 bases at V and 0 bases at J, with 10 bases between the two ends. Looked up from germline, CDR1 is SGHTA and CDR2 is FQGNSA. Supplemented by reference TRBV7-2 and TRBJ1-6, the full variable domain reads GAGVSQSPSNKVTEKGKDVELRCDPISGHTALYWYRQSLGQGLEFLIYFQGNSAPDKSGLPSDRFSAERTGGSVSTLTIQRTQQEDSAVYLCASTEGGSYNSPLHFGNGTRLTVT.

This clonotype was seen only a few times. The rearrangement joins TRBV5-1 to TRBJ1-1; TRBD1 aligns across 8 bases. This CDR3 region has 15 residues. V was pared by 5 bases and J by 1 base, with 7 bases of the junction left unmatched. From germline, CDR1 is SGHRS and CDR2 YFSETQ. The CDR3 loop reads CASSLQGAWNTEAFF. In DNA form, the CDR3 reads TGCGCCAGCAGTTTGCAGGGGGCTTGGAACACTGAAGCTTTCTTT.

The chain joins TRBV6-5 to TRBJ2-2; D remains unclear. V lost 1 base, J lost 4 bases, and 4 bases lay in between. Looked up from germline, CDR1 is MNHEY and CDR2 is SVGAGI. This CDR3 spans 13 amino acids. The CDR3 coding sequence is TGTGCCAGCAGTTACTTTGGCACCGGGGAGCTGTTTTTT. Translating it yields CASSYFGTGELFF.

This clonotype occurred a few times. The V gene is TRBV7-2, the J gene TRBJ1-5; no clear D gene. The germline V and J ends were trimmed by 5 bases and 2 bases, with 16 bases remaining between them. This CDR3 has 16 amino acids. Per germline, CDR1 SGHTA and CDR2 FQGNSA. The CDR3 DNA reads TGTGCCAGCAGCGCAAGCCACCTGGAGGGCAATCAGCCCCAGCATTTT. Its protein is CASSASHLEGNQPQHF.